A selection of T cell receptor beta chains follows, all from one sample in a study of blood T cell repertoires in COVID-19. Assay: immunoSEQ multiplex PCR; the TCRdb copy retains only in-frame clones and omits some. The top ten clones hold 8.5% to 12% of a sample with a few hundred thousand clones, 86% of them seen once. The specimen sequenced was PBMCs or T cells enriched from blood (not recorded which). Source of these receptors: a woman aged 18-30 years who had recovered from COVID-19. The CDR3 runs from the conserved cysteine through the conserved F or W. The order of the fields is D gene, clone size, J gene, CDR3 length, V gene, CDR3 DNA, CDR3 protein. The D gene is left open where the match is weak. Not every row has a clone size; where given, it reads once, few, many or a size class.

-	-	TRBJ2-3	15	TRBV4-2	TGTGCCAGCAGCCCGGACTATTCTCGCACAGATACGCAGTATTTT	CASSPDYSRTDTQYF
-	-	TRBJ1-2	12	TRBV4-2	TGTGCCAGCAGCCAATTGTTCGAGAGCTACACCTTC	CASSQLFESYTF
-	-	TRBJ2-1	15	TRBV5-1	TGCGCCAGCAGCCAGGGAGCCGGGACTTACAATGAGCAGTTCTTC	CASSQGAGTYNEQFF
TRBD1	-	TRBJ1-6	15	TRBV6-5	TGTGCCAGCAGTTTGAGGGGGCCCGGGGAGTCACCCCTCCACTTT	CASSLRGPGESPLHF
-	-	TRBJ2-6	14	TRBV29-1	TGCAGCGTCGACAGTAACTCTGGGGCCAACGTCCTGACTTTC	CSVDSNSGANVLTF
-	-	TRBJ1-2	13	TRBV12-3/TRBV12-4	TGTGCCAGCACCCACAGCCCAGGGCATGGCTACACCTTC	CASTHSPGHGYTF
-	-	TRBJ1-2	16	TRBV29-1	TGCAGCGTTGAAGATATAGGTTTGGGGGCAGGCTATGGCTACACCTTC	CSVEDIGLGAGYGYTF
TRBD1	-	TRBJ1-1	15	TRBV15	TGTGCCACCAGCAGGGACAGGGGAGGGTACACTGAAGCTTTCTTT	CATSRDRGGYTEAFF
TRBD1	once	TRBJ2-7	14	TRBV5-8	TGTGCCAGCAGCTCCGGGACAGGGGTCGGAGAGCAGTACTTC	CASSSGTGVGEQYF
TRBD1	-	TRBJ2-3	18	TRBV5-1	TGCGCCAGCAGCTACTCACGCGGGGACAGGGGTCTCCCAGATACGCAGTATTTT	CASSYSRGDRGLPDTQYF
-	once	TRBJ1-2	12	TRBV28	TGTGCCAGCAGTTTCCAGGGGTATGGCTACACCTTC	CASSFQGYGYTF
TRBD1	-	TRBJ1-1	14	TRBV28	TGTGCCAGCAGTTCGGGGGACAGGGTCCCTGAAGCTTTCTTT	CASSSGDRVPEAFF
-	-	TRBJ1-2	13	TRBV2	TGTGCCAGCACGACCAGGGGCGAGGGTGGCTACACCTTC	CASTTRGEGGYTF
-	-	TRBJ1-2	13	TRBV4-1	TGCGCCAGCAGCCTACAAGGCGGGAGTAGATACACCTTC	CASSLQGGSRYTF
-	few	TRBJ2-7	10	TRBV20-1	TGCAGTGCTAGAAGGGGGGAGCAGTACTTC	CSARRGEQYF
-	once	TRBJ2-3	15	TRBV18	TGTGCCAGCTCACCCTTTACCGGGACAACCGATACGCAGTATTTT	CASSPFTGTTDTQYF
-	-	TRBJ2-6	14	TRBV29-1	TGCAGCGTTGACCCAGGGACTGGGGCCAACGTCCTGACTTTC	CSVDPGTGANVLTF
TRBD2	-	TRBJ2-7	17	TRBV3-1/TRBV3-2	TGTGCCAGCAGCCAAGGCAGGGCGGGACTAGCGATCGACGAGCAGTACTTC	CASSQGRAGLAIDEQYF
TRBD1	-	TRBJ2-7	14	TRBV7-9	TGTGCCAGCAGCTTGACAGGGGACATCGACGAGCAGTACTTC	CASSLTGDIDEQYF
-	-	TRBJ2-1	17	TRBV9	TGTGCCAGCAGCGTAGAAGTTCCAAGCTACGATATCAATGAGCAGTTCTTC	CASSVEVPSYDINEQFF
-	-	TRBJ1-2	18	TRBV19	TGTGCCAGTAGGGTACCGGGGTCGGCTCCACTGTCCAGCTATGGCTACACCTTC	CASRVPGSAPLSSYGYTF
-	-	TRBJ2-5	12	TRBV5-8	TGTGCCAGCAGCACTACCGCCCGGTCCCAGTACTTC	CASSTTARSQYF
TRBD1	-	TRBJ2-5	15	TRBV5-1	TGCGCCAGCAGCTTCGGACAGGTCGCCGAGGAGACCCAGTACTTC	CASSFGQVAEETQYF
-	-	TRBJ1-2	11	TRBV5-1	TGCGCCAGCAGCTCGGTTTCTGGCTACACCTTC	CASSSVSGYTF
TRBD1	few	TRBJ2-3	14	TRBV5-5	TGTGCCAGCAGCTTGCGCCAGGGGGCAGATACGCAGTATTTT	CASSLRQGADTQYF
-	-	TRBJ2-7	12	TRBV6-2/TRBV6-3	TGTGCCAGCAGCCACCAGTCCTACGAGCAGTACTTC	CASSHQSYEQYF
-	-	TRBJ1-6	16	TRBV5-1	TGCGCCAGCAGCGTCTCACAGGGTGGATATAATTCACCCCTCCACTTT	CASSVSQGGYNSPLHF
TRBD1	-	TRBJ2-7	15	TRBV28	TGTGCCAGCAGTCTCCCCGGGACAGGGGGCCACGAGCAGTACTTC	CASSLPGTGGHEQYF
-	-	TRBJ1-1	13	TRBV6-5	TGTGCCAGCAGTTATAGGACAGACCACCAAGCTTTCTTT	CASSYRTDHQAFF
-	few	TRBJ1-5	14	TRBV7-8	TGTGCCAGCAGAGGGCGGGGTGTGAATCAGCCCCAGCATTTT	CASRGRGVNQPQHF
-	-	TRBJ1-1	15	TRBV10-2	TGCGCCAGCAACCCAGGACAGTCGACCAACACTGAAGCTTTCTTT	CASNPGQSTNTEAFF
TRBD1	-	TRBJ2-7	14	TRBV6-5	TGTGCCAGCAGGACCGGGACAGGGAGCCACGAGCAGTACTTC	CASRTGTGSHEQYF
TRBD2	-	TRBJ2-5	14	TRBV6-5	TGTGCCAGCAGGTCGGCGGGGGGGCCGGAGACCCAGTACTTC	CASRSAGGPETQYF
-	-	TRBJ1-2	14	TRBV6-5	TGTGCCAGCAGCCACCGGGGGGCCGGCTATGGCTACACCTTC	CASSHRGAGYGYTF
TRBD1	-	TRBJ2-5	15	TRBV7-2	TGTGCCAGCAGCTTGAGGGACAGGCTTCAAGAGACCCAGTACTTC	CASSLRDRLQETQYF
TRBD1	-	TRBJ1-2	16	TRBV28	TGTGCCAGCAGTTCGCAACAGGGGTCGGGGAGCTATGGCTACACCTTC	CASSSQQGSGSYGYTF
-	once	TRBJ2-7	13	TRBV19	TGTGCCAGTAGTATAGACCCCCAGGGCGAGCAGTACTTC	CASSIDPQGEQYF
TRBD1	-	TRBJ1-4	16	TRBV6-5	TGTGCCAGCAGTTACTCGATAGGGACAGGGGATGAAAAACTGTTTTTT	CASSYSIGTGDEKLFF
-	-	TRBJ2-1	13	TRBV7-9	TGTGCCAGCAGCCTGGGCCAGAAATGGGAGCAGTTCTTC	CASSLGQKWEQFF
TRBD1	-	TRBJ1-1	17	TRBV2	TGTGCCAGCAGTTCTACCCTCCGACAGGGGATGAACACTGAAGCTTTCTTT	CASSSTLRQGMNTEAFF
-	once	TRBJ1-6	14	TRBV10-1	TGCGCCAGCAGTGACAGCTCCTATAATTCACCCCTCCACTTT	CASSDSSYNSPLHF
-	-	TRBJ2-1	12	TRBV11-2	TGTGCCAGCAGCTTTAGCGTCCATGAGCAGTTCTTC	CASSFSVHEQFF
TRBD2	once	TRBJ2-2	15	TRBV9	TGTGCCAGCAGCGTAGGGGGACTAGGATCCGGGGAGCTGTTTTTT	CASSVGGLGSGELFF
-	-	TRBJ1-5	16	TRBV2	TGTGCCAGCAGTGAAGCGCCCAGGGTGAGCAATCAGCCCCAGCATTTT	CASSEAPRVSNQPQHF
-	-	TRBJ2-3	12	TRBV28	TGTGCCAGCAGCCCTCTTGCAGATACGCAGTATTTT	CASSPLADTQYF
-	-	TRBJ1-5	14	TRBV3-1/TRBV3-2	TGTGCCAGCAGCCAACGGGATAGCAATCAGCCCCAGCATTTT	CASSQRDSNQPQHF
-	few	TRBJ1-3	13	TRBV5-1	TGCGCCAGCAGCTTGGCTCCTGGAAACACCATATATTTT	CASSLAPGNTIYF
-	-	TRBJ1-1	11	TRBV2	TGTGCCACCGCAGGGGACACTGAAGCTTTCTTT	CATAGDTEAFF
-	-	TRBJ2-2	14	TRBV28	TGTGCCAGCCCCCCCGGGGCGAACACCGGGGAGCTGTTTTTT	CASPPGANTGELFF
-	-	TRBJ1-5	14	TRBV14	TGTGCCAGCAGCCAAGATCCCCCCCCGGGGCCCCAGCATTTT	CASSQDPPPGPQHF
-	-	TRBJ2-3	15	TRBV29-1	TGCAGCGTTGAATCCGGAGGGTGGGGAACAGATACGCAGTATTTT	CSVESGGWGTDTQYF
TRBD1	-	TRBJ1-5	14	TRBV23-1	TGCGCCAGCAGTCGTGGACAGGGCAATCAGCCCCAGCATTTT	CASSRGQGNQPQHF
-	-	TRBJ1-1	14	TRBV5-1	TGCGCCAGCAGCCCGGCAGGGGCGAACACTGAAGCTTTCTTT	CASSPAGANTEAFF
TRBD2	-	TRBJ2-1	23	TRBV4-2	TGTGCCAGCAGCCTGCGGGACAGGGCCTTTCTAGCGGGAGGCCCATCACACTACAATGAGCAGTTCTTC	CASSLRDRAFLAGGPSHYNEQFF
-	-	TRBJ2-7	16	TRBV5-5	TGTGCCAGCAGCTTGGGGGCAGGTCATAGCTCCTACGAGCAGTACTTC	CASSLGAGHSSYEQYF
-	-	TRBJ2-7	14	TRBV11-2	TGTGCCAGCAGCTCCAGGGGAAAGGGATACGAGCAGTACTTC	CASSSRGKGYEQYF